The sample holds a few counts of the clone carrying this TCR beta chain. Libraries were prepared by immunoSEQ multiplex PCR; TCRdb keeps only in-frame clonotypes and omits some of them. This repertoire shows 250,000 or so clones, more than 75% found once; its top ten account for about 6.9%. This sample was taken from a study of blood T cell repertoires in COVID-19. V was trimmed by 0 bases and J by 6 bases, leaving 12 bases between them. The germline CDR1 and CDR2 sequences are MGHRA and YSYEKL. The CDR3 is made up of 15 amino acids. The sample comprised PBMCs or T cells enriched from blood (not recorded which). The gene calls are TRBV4-1 and TRBJ2-1; D may be TRBD1 (5 bases). The clonotype originates from a woman between 50 and 59 years old who had been exposed to COVID-19. The CDR3 DNA reads TGCGCCAGCAGCCAAGACCCCCCTAGGGGCAATGAGCAGTTCTTC. This codes for CASSQDPPRGNEQFF.